A single sample gave rise to the 13 T cell receptor beta chains below, sequenced in a study of cytomegalovirus exposure and HLA in healthy donors. The PCR employed 60 Vbeta primers together with 13 Jbeta primers. TCRdb keeps only in-frame clones here, not all; method: immunoSEQ multiplex PCR. The table lists roughly 180,000 clones, 80% to 85% of them singletons. The specimen sequenced was PBMCs. Source of these receptors: a man aged 25 to 40 in good health and CMV-seronegative.

The CDR3: CASRTGQGNEQYF. The CDR3 nucleotides read TGTGCCAGCAGAACGGGACAGGGTAACGAGCAGTACTTC. The chain couples TRBV6-9 to TRBJ2-7; 9 bases agree with TRBD1. CDR3 length: 13 amino acids. Germline V gene sequence: CDR1 MNHGY, CDR2 SVAAGI. Trimming removed 6 bases from V and 5 bases from J; junction bases left unmatched: 5.

This rearrangement joins TRBV6-5 to TRBJ1-2, with 7 bases aligning to TRBD1. Germline trimming cut 1 base from V and 9 bases from J; bases unmatched to any gene: 8. Germline CDR1 MNHEY, CDR2 SVGAGI. CDR3 length: 14 amino acids. In DNA, the CDR3 is TGTGCCAGCAGTTACTTGGACAGGCCCTCAAGCTACACCTTC. This sequence encodes CASSYLDRPSSYTF.

V gene TRBV23-1 combines with J gene TRBJ1-6, with 7 positions matching TRBD1. TRBV23-1 is an open reading frame, and its role is uncertain. This CDR3 has 14 residues. Trimming took 3 bases from V and 10 from J; bases not matched to a gene: 6. For the CDR3, the DNA is TGCGCCAGCAGTCAGGGGACAGAAAGCTCACCCCTCCACTTT. This translates into CASSQGTESSPLHF.

The gene calls are TRBV7-9 and TRBJ1-4; D gene ambiguous. Per the germline V gene, CDR1 is SEHNR and CDR2 is FQNEAQ (reference sequence). Trimming removed 4 bases from V and 7 bases from J, with 16 bases in between. CDR3 size: 15 residues. CDR3 bases: TGTGCCAGCAGCTACCCCTCCCGAACAATTGAAAAACTGTTTTTT. Translation gives CASSYPSRTIEKLFF.

V is TRBV9 and J is TRBJ1-3, with D possibly TRBD1 on 6 matching bases. Germline assignment: CDR1 SGDLS and CDR2 YYNGEE. The length of the CDR3 is 15 residues. V lost 2 bases and J 2 bases, leaving 11 bases between the germline ends. CDR3 coding DNA: TGTGCCAGCAGCGTGGGGACACTGGCTGGAAACACCATATATTTT. Its protein is CASSVGTLAGNTIYF.

The J gene is TRBJ2-4, the V gene TRBV5-1, with 8 bases that match TRBD2. This CDR3 contains 13 residues. The germline V gene encodes CDR1 SGHRS and CDR2 YFSETQ. The trim removed 5 bases at V and 6 bases at J, leaving 4 bases unmatched. CDR3: CASRSSGRNIQYF. The CDR3 nucleotides read TGCGCCAGCAGATCCAGCGGGAGAAACATTCAGTACTTC.

J is TRBJ2-3 and V is TRBV7-2; weak D call: TRBD2 (5 bases). V lost 1 base and J lost 1, with 9 bases in between. CDR1 and CDR2 (germline): SGHTA, FQGNSA. The CDR3 spans 15 residues. This chain's CDR3 is CASSLGPGGTDTQYF. The DNA of the CDR3 is TGTGCCAGCAGCTTAGGGCCCGGGGGCACAGATACGCAGTATTTT.

This clone has a single count. The J gene is TRBJ2-1, the V gene TRBV27, with 14 bases identical to TRBD2. From germline, CDR1 is MNHEY and CDR2 SMNVEV (reference sequence). Germline trimming cut 6 bases from V and 10 bases from J; bases unmatched to any gene: 5. The CDR3 extends over 14 amino acids. For the CDR3, the DNA is TGTGCCAGCAGCGCCGGGACTAGCGGGAGCGAGCAGTTCTTC. Translation gives CASSAGTSGSEQFF.

V is TRBV5-1 and J is TRBJ2-5, with 10 nucleotides matching TRBD1. The CDR3 runs 16 residues. CDR1 SGHRS and CDR2 YFSETQ come from the germline V gene. V shed 4 bases, J shed 13 bases, and the junction held 19 bases outside the gene matches. As DNA, the CDR3 is TGCGCCAGCAGCACCTATCCCGGGACAGGGGTCGCCCATCGGTACTTC. It encodes CASSTYPGTGVAHRYF.

The V call is TRBV9, the J call TRBJ2-3, with a weak D call TRBD1 (5 bases). V lost 0 bases and J 3 bases, leaving 8 bases between the germline ends. Germline V gene lookup returns CDR1 SGDLS and CDR2 YYNGEE. The CDR3 covers 14 residues. The CDR3, as DNA: TGTGCCAGCAGCGTAGGGGGCCGAACAGATACGCAGTATTTT. The encoded protein is CASSVGGRTDTQYF. Looking up the rest from reference TRBV9 and TRBJ2-3 gives the full variable domain: DSGVTQTPKHLITATGQRVTLRCSPRSGDLSVYWYQQSLDQGLQFLIQYYNGEERAKGNILERFSAQQFPDLHSELNLSSLELGDSALYFCASSVGGRTDTQYFGPGTRLTVL.

Concerning this clone itself: The germline gene is not matched at one end of the junction; a read error may be the cause. The chain couples TRBV30 to TRBJ2-3; D remains ambiguous. The CDR3 runs to 13 residues. Germline V lookup: CDR1 GTSNPN, CDR2 SVGIG (reference sequence). The CDR3 DNA is TGCGGGTCGTCCTCCCGAAGCACAGATACGCAGTATTTT. Encoded protein: CGSSSRSTDTQYF.

This clone came up a few times. The chain uses TRBV30 and TRBJ2-3, with 8 bases lining up with TRBD2. The CDR3 has 16 amino acids. The germline V gene has CDR1 GTSNPN and CDR2 SVGIG (reference sequence). Trimming cost V 4 bases and J 0 bases; bases outside gene matches: 9. In nucleotides, the CDR3 is TGTGCCTGGATTCCCATTAGCGGGACTAGCACAGATACGCAGTATTTT. It encodes CAWIPISGTSTDTQYF.

This sequence joins TRBV10-2 and TRBJ1-6; D is perhaps TRBD1 (5 bases). The germline V gene encodes CDR1 WSHSY and CDR2 SAAADI. The CDR3 is 17 residues long. Trimming left V 4 bases short and J 6 bases short, with 19 bases between. CDR3: CASSGGQGGSGNSPLHF. The CDR3 coding sequence is TGCGCCAGCAGTGGGGGTCAGGGTGGTTCGGGTAATTCACCCCTCCACTTT.